This record looks at one T cell receptor beta chain sequence and its context. The source of the sample is a study of shared clonotypes between healthy human individuals. The protocol was immunoSEQ multiplex PCR, while the TCRdb copy is restricted to in-frame clones and leaves out a portion. The table lists over a million clones, around 82% of them singletons. CDR1 MGHRA and CDR2 YSYEKL come from the germline V gene. The V and J ends lost 4 bases and 7 bases respectively, with 16 bases between them. The CDR3 consists of 15 residues. The V and J genes are TRBV4-1 and TRBJ2-2; D is perhaps TRBD1 (6 bases). Sequencing input: memory CD4+ T cells from PBMCs. Subset here: CD45RA-negative fraction. The clonotype comes from a man younger than 30 in good health. Some clones in this sample may be carry-over from other donors' samples. The CDR3 DNA follows: TGCGCCAGCAGCCGCCTCCAGGGGCATAACGGGGAGCTGTTTTTT. Protein: CASSRLQGHNGELFF.